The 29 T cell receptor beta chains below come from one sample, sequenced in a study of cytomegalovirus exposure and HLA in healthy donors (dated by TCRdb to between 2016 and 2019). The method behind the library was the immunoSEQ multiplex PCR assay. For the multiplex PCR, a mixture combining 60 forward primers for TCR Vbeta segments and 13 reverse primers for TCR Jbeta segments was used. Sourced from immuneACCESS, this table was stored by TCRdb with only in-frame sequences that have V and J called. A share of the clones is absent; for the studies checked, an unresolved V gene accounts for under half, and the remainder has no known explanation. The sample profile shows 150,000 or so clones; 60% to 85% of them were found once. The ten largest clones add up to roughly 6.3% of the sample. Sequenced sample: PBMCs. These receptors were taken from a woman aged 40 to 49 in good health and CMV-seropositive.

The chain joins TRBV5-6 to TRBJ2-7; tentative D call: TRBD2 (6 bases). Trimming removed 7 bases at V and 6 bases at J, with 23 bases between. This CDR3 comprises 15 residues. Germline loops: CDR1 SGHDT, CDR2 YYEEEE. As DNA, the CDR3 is TGTGCCAGCCGATCACTAGGGGCGCCGGGACTCGAGCAGTACTTC. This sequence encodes CASRSLGAPGLEQYF.

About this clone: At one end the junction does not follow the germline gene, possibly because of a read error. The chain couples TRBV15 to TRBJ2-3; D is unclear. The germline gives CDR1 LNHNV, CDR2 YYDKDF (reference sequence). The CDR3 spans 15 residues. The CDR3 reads CATRRALAGTDTQYF. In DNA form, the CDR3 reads TGTGCCACCAGGAGAGCGCTGGCGGGCACAGATACGCAGTATTTT.

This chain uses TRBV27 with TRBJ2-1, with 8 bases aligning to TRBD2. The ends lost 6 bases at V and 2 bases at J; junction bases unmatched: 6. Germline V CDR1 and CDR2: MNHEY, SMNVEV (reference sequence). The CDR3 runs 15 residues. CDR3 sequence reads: CASRRAGAAYNEQFF. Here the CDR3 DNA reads TGTGCCAGCAGACGAGCGGGGGCGGCCTACAATGAGCAGTTCTTC.

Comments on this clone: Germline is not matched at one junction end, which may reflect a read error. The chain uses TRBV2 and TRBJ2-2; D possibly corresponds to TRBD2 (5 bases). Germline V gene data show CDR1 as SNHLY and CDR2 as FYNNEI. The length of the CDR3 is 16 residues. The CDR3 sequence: CASREVLGANTGELFF. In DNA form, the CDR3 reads TGTGCCAGCAGGGAAGTACTAGGAGCGAACACCGGGGAGCTGTTTTTT.

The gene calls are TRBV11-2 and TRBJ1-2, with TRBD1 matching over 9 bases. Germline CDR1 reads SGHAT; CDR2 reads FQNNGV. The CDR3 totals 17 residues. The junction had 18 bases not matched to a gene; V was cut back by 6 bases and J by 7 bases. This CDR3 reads CASSSTSDRGREGGYTF. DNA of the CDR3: TGTGCCAGCAGTTCCACCTCGGACAGGGGAAGGGAGGGTGGCTACACCTTC.

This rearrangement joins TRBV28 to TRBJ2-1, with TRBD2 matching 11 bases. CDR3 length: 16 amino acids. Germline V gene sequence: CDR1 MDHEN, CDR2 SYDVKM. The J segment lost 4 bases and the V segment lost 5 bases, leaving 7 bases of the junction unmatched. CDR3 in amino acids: CASSPSGGLLYNEQFF. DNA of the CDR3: TGTGCCAGCAGTCCTAGCGGGGGGTTATTATACAATGAGCAGTTCTTC. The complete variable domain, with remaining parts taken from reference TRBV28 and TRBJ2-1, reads DVKVTQSSRYLVKRTGEKVFLECVQDMDHENMFWYRQDPGLGLRLIYFSYDVKMKEKGDIPEGYSVSREKKERFSLILESASTNQTSMYLCASSPSGGLLYNEQFFGPGTRLTVL.

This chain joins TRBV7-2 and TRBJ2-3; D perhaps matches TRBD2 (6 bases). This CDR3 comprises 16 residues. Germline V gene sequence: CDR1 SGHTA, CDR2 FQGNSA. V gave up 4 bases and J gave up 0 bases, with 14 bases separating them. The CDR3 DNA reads TGTGCCAGCAGCTGGCTTTCGGGGGTCAGCACAGATACGCAGTATTTT. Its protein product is CASSWLSGVSTDTQYF.

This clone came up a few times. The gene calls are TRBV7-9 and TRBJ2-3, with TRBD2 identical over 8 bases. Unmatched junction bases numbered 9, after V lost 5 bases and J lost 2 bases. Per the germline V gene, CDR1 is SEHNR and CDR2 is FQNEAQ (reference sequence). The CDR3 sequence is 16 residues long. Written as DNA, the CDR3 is TGTGCCAGCAGCCTCGGGGTAGCGGGGAACACAGATACGCAGTATTTT. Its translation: CASSLGVAGNTDTQYF. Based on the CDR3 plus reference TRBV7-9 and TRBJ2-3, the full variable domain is DTGVSQNPRHKITKRGQNVTFRCDPISEHNRLYWYRQTLGQGPEFLTYFQNEAQLEKSRLLSDRFSAERPKGSFSTLEIQRTEQGDSAMYLCASSLGVAGNTDTQYFGPGTRLTVL.

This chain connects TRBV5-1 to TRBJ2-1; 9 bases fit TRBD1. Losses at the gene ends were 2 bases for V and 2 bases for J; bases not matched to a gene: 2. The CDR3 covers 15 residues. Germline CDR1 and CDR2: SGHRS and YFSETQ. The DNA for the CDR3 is TGCGCCAGCAGCTTAGGACAGGGGCCCTACAATGAGCAGTTCTTC. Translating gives CASSLGQGPYNEQFF.

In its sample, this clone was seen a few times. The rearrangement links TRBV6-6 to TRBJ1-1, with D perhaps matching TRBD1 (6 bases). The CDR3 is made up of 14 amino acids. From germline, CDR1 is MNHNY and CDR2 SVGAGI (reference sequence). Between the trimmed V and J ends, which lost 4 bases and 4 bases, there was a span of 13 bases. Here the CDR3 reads CASSFTGLGTEAFF. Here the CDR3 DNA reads TGTGCCAGCAGTTTTACAGGGTTGGGCACTGAAGCTTTCTTT.

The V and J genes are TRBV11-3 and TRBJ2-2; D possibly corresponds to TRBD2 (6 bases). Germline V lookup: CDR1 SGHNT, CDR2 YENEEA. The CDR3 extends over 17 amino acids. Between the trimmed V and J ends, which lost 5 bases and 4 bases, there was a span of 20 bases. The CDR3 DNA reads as TGTGCCAGCAGCCCGGGGGTGGGGCTAGCGTCCACCGGGGAGCTGTTTTTT. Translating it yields CASSPGVGLASTGELFF.

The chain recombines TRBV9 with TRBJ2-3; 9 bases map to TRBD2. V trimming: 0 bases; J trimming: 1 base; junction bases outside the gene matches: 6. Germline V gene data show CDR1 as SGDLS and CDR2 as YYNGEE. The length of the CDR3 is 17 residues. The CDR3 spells CASSVGRGGGGTDTQYF. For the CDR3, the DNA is TGTGCCAGCAGCGTAGGGAGGGGCGGGGGGGGCACAGATACGCAGTATTTT.

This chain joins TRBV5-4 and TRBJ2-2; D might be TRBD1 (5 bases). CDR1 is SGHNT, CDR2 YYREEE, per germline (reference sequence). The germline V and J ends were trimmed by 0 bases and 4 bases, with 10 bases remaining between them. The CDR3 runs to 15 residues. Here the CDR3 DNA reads TGTGCCAGCAGCTTGGCCCAGGGCACCACCGGGGAGCTGTTTTTT. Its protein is CASSLAQGTTGELFF. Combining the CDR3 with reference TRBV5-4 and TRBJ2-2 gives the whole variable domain ETGVTQSPTHLIKTRGQQVTLRCSSQSGHNTVSWYQQALGQGPQFIFQYYREEENGRGNFPPRFSGLQFPNYSSELNVNALELDDSALYLCASSLAQGTTGELFFGEGSRLTVL.

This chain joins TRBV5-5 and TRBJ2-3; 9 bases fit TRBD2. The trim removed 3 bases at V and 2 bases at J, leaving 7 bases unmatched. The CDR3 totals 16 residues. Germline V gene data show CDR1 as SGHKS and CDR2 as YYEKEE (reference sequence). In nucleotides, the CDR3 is TGTGCCAGCAGCTGGGGGCGGGGGGGGTCCACAGATACGCAGTATTTT. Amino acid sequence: CASSWGRGGSTDTQYF.

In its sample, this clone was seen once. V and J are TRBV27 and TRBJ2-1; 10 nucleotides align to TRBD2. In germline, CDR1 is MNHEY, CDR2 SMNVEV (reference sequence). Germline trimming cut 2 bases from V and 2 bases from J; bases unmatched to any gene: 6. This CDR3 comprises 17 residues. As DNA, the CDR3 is TGTGCCAGCAGTTTAAGCGGGGGGGCTGGCACCTACAATGAGCAGTTCTTC. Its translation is CASSLSGGAGTYNEQFF.

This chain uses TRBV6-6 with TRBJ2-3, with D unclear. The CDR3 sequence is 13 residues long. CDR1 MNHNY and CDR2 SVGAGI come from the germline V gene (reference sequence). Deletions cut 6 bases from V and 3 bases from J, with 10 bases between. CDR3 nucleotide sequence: TGTGCCAGCAGAATTAGGCGGACAGATACGCAGTATTTT. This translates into CASRIRRTDTQYF.

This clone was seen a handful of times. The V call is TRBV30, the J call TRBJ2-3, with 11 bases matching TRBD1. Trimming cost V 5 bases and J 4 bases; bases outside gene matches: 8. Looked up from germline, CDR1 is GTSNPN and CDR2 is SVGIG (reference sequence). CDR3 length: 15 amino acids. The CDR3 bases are TGTGCCTGGGAACGGACAGGGGGCTATTCAGATACGCAGTATTTT. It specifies CAWERTGGYSDTQYF.

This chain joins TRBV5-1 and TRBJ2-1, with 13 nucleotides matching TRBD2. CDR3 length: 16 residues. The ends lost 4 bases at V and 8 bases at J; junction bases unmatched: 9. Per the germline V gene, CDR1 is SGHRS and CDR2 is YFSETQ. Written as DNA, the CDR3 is TGCGCCAGCAGCCCCAGACTAGCGGGGGGTAAGGATGAGCAGTTCTTC. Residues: CASSPRLAGGKDEQFF.

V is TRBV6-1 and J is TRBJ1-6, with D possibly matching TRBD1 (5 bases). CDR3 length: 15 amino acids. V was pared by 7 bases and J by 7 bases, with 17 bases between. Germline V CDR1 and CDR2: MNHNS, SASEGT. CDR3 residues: CASTLQEGPNSPLHF. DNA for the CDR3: TGTGCCAGCACCCTACAGGAGGGTCCGAATTCACCCCTCCACTTT.

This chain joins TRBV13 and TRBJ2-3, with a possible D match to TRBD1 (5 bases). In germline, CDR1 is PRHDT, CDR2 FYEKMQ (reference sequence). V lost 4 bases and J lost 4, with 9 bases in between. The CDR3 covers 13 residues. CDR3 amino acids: CASSSTGPDTQYF. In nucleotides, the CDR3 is TGTGCCAGCAGCTCCACAGGTCCAGATACGCAGTATTTT.

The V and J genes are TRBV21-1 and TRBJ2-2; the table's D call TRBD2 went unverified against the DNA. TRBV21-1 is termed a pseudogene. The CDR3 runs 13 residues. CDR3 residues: CASPQVRLLGLFF. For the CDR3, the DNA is TGTGCCAGCCCCCAGGTGAGACTATTGGGGCTGTTTTTT.

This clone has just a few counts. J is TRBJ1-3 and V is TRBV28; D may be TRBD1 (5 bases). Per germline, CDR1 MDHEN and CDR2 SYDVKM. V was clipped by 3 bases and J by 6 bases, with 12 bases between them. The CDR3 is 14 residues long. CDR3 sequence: CASSFGTPKNTIYF. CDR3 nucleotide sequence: TGTGCCAGCAGTTTTGGGACTCCGAAAAACACCATATATTTT.

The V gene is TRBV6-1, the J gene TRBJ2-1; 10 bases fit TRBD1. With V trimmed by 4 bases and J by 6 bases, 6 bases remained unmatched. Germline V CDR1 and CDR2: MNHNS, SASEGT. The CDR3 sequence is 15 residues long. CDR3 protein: CASSVGQGMRNEQFF. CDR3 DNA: TGTGCCAGCAGTGTGGGACAGGGGATGCGCAATGAGCAGTTCTTC.

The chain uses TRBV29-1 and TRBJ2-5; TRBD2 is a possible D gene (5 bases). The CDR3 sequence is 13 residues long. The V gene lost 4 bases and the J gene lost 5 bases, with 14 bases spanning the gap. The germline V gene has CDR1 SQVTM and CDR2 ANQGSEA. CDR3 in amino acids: CSVAGSVQETQYF. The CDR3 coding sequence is TGCAGCGTTGCGGGGTCCGTCCAGGAGACCCAGTACTTC.

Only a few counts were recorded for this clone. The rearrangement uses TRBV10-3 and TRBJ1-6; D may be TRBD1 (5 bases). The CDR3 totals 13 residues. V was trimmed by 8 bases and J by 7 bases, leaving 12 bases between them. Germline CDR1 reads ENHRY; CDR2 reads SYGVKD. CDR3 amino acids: CAIGQEENSPLHF. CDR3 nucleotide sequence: TGTGCCATCGGACAAGAGGAAAATTCACCCCTCCACTTT.

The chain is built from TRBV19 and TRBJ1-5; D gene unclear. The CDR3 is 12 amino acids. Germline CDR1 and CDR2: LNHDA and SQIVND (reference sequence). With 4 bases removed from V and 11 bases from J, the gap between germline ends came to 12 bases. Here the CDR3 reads CASSSLEAAQHF. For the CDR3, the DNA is TGTGCCAGTAGTAGTTTGGAGGCGGCCCAGCATTTT. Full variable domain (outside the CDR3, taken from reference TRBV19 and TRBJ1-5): DGGITQSPKYLFRKEGQNVTLSCEQNLNHDAMYWYRQDPGQGLRLIYYSQIVNDFQKGDIAEGYSVSREKKESFPLTVTSAQKNPTAFYLCASSSLEAAQHFGDGTRLSIL.

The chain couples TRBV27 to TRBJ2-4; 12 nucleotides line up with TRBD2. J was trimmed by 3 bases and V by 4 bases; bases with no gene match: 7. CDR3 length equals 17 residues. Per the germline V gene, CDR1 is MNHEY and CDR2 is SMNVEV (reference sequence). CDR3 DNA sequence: TGTGCCAGCAGTTCTCTAAGACTAGCGGGGGACAAAAACATTCAGTACTTC. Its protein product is CASSSLRLAGDKNIQYF.

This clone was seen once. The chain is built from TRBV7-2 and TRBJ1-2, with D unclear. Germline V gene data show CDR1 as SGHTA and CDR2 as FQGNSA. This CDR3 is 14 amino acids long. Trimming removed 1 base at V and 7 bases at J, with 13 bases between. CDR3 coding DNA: TGTGCCAGCAGCTTAGGTTTGGGGAGTAGTGGCTACACCTTC. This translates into CASSLGLGSSGYTF.

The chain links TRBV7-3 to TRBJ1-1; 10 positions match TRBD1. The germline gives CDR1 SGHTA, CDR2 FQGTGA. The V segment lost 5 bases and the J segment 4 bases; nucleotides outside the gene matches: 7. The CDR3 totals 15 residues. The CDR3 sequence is CASSPRQGAITEAFF. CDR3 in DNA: TGTGCCAGCAGCCCCCGACAGGGGGCTATCACTGAAGCTTTCTTT.